The present TCR beta chain was sequenced within a study of cytomegalovirus exposure and HLA in healthy donors (TCRdb year 2017). About the study as a whole: An earlier analysis of 587 of the donors reported 276 Gb of sequence data and approximately 120 million unique TCR beta sequences obtained from roughly 170 million T cells. About 310 gigabases of sequencing data and 70 million to 100 million unique TCR sequences were included in an early release covering about 700 HLA-typed donors. The genetic ancestry cluster associated with self-reported Caucasian donors included about 81% of the 398 genotyped donors. The study aimed to test whether signatures of past pathogen exposure could be identified by cataloging public T cell receptors. The T cell repertoires of 550 to 850 subjects were profiled by immunosequencing and related to cytomegalovirus serostatus. A separate validation cohort of approximately 130 different subjects was used in addition to the roughly 620-subject first cohort. High-throughput TCR immunosequencing, statistical association of individual TCRs with disease status, and machine learning were combined to predict cytomegalovirus infection status. In a later analysis, previously published TCR beta repertoires from 600 to 850 donors were re-analyzed and high-resolution HLA genotyping was added so that TCR occurrence patterns could be studied. In the later analysis, no new phenotypic data were used to find candidate immune exposures; instead, reliance was placed on TCR beta sequences and their occurrence across donors. In an earlier analysis of about 590 of the donors, high-throughput TCR beta sequencing was used to judge whether each TCR beta V gene segment behaved as functional or pseudogenic. Donor age, sex, ethnicity and CMV serostatus were compiled together with the repertoire data. A later genetic analysis used genome-wide SNP genotypes for about 55% of the 666 donors, treating that subset as a discovery cohort. All discovery cohort repertoires had been generated using a single sequencing platform. HLA typing included class I and class II loci at four-digit resolution. The number of typed donors differed by locus: about 620-630 for A, B, C, DRB1 and DQB1; roughly 510 for DQA1; around 610 for DPA1; and roughly 470 for DPB1. A few DR-DQ haplotypes were treated as single units for association and clustering because of strong linkage in the cohort. Among around 400 genotyped donors of the cohort, an average of roughly 230,000 unique TCR beta nucleotide sequences was sequenced per donor, of which roughly 17% were non-productive. The study at large found these results: Most CMV-associated TCR beta chains appeared to be HLA-restricted in a later analysis, and the HLA associations seemed to be driven largely by CMV exposure. Because HLA typing was missing for some donors at each locus, association tests included only the typed subset. About 15 rarely observed V segments, including chromosome 9 orphons, were excluded from the earlier analysis of a few hundred of the donors because counts were too low. In a later genetic analysis, fewer N-insertions in productive TCRs were reported among donors in an Asian-associated ancestry cluster than the roughly 640-donor mean. A later analysis found that TCR association rates varied across HLA loci, with DRB1 alleles showing the most associated TCRs and HLA-C alleles the fewest. According to the authors, the approach could potentially be generalized to other disease states and immunological phenotypes. The presence/absence analyses assumed that sequencing depth was roughly uniform across donors, and that assumption may not be true. CMV serostatus was the only immune exposure information available for the cohort. A further reported finding was that TCR beta sequences accurately predicted the HLA-A and HLA-B alleles for most subjects in the first cohort. In a later genetic analysis, a missense DCLRE1C variant was associated with V-gene and J-gene trimming of TCR beta chains, and the association was replicated in an independent cohort. The study gave a list of more than 150 TCR beta chains associated with cytomegalovirus. Correlated functional status among segregating V segments might reflect linkage disequilibrium, but an unknown experimental factor could not be ruled out. At a false discovery rate of 0.05, a later analysis linked 16,951 TCR beta sequences to specific HLA alleles. In both the original and validation cohorts, the classifier was reported to diagnose cytomegalovirus status with high specificity and sensitivity. Some IMGT-functional V segments, including TRBV6-2 and TRBV6-3, could not be distinguished by the 87-base-pair reads and were therefore excluded. The cohort was sequenced for TCR beta chains only, and without alpha or paired-chain data the features that could be detected were limited. A few of the identified cytomegalovirus-associated TCR beta chains were confirmed in vitro to be specific for cytomegalovirus antigens. Assigning TCR associations to individual alleles was difficult when HLA alleles, especially DR and DQ, strongly co-occurred. In a later analysis, HLA-associated TCR beta chains were found to be more clonally expanded and to have lower generation probabilities than equally common non-associated chains. A cluster of highly shared sequence variants was judged likely to represent a technical artifact of the sequencing pipeline. Most TCR sequences were seen in very few donors, while some public TCRs were found in many individuals. A later analysis reported that several top co-occurrence clusters appeared linked to parvovirus B19, influenza, CMV and Epstein-Barr virus. An earlier analysis of roughly 570 of the donors showed that most TCR beta V segments appeared in productive rearrangements either about 87% or about 30% of the time, which broadly matched IMGT annotations.

Regarding this clone: There is no known antigen for this receptor. Base qualities are not recorded, but no much larger clone differs from it by a single base.

V and J are truncated by 8 bases and 10 bases respectively, leaving an intervening sequence of 20 bases. CDR1 and CDR2 (MNHEY, SMNVEV) derive from the germline V gene (reference sequence). From its cysteine to its phenylalanine, the CDR3 spans 13 amino acids. Just CDR3 DNA is preserved here, 39 bases in frame from base 1. The library was generated by the immunoSEQ multiplex PCR assay. For the multiplex PCR, a mixture combining 60 forward primers for TCR Vbeta segments and 13 reverse primers for TCR Jbeta segments was used. The CDR3 region of rearranged TCR beta genes was amplified from genomic DNA by a multiplex PCR assay. The Illumina HiSeq System was used to sequence the amplified TCR beta libraries as 87-base-pair reads. The source study handled its data this way. A later analysis counted about 82 million unique TCR beta chains across the 550 to 800 repertoires, and roughly 11 million of these chains were shared by at least two donors. Raw reads were error-corrected and collapsed into unique sequences by a nearest-neighbor algorithm in which closely related sequences were merged to remove PCR and sequencing errors. CDR3 sequences were aligned to IMGT reference sequences to assign V, D and J gene segments. For a sequence to be retained, at least a six-nucleotide match to both a V gene segment and a J gene segment was required. Rearrangements were called productive when the CDR3 lacked stop codons and stayed in frame with V and J; all others were non-productive. Following IMGT convention, CDR3 was defined as the stretch from the second conserved V-encoded cysteine to the conserved J-encoded phenylalanine. The earlier analysis of approximately 590 of the donors excluded any sequence lacking an unambiguous match to a single V gene segment. In an earlier analysis of a few hundred of the donors, V segments were called functional above 56.7% productive rearrangements and were called segregating when the between-donor standard deviation exceeded 5%. A statistical classification framework was developed to diagnose cytomegalovirus status using the catalog of TCR beta chain sequences. A later analysis assigned V and J genes by comparing TCR nucleotide sequences with IMGT/GENE-DB human TR gene sequences. In a later analysis, CDR3 sequences and most-parsimonious VDJ recombination scenarios were assigned using the TCRdist pipeline. In a later analysis, each TCR beta chain was defined by its CDR3 amino acid sequence together with its V-gene family, and reads without a unique V-gene family were excluded. To address suspected cross-contamination and a sequencing artifact, a later analysis removed 550 to 750 highly shared, low-generation-probability nucleotide sequences. A later analysis calculated a clonal expansion index for each public chain from normalized within-repertoire ranks of inferred template counts. In a later analysis, generation probabilities were computed with a VDJ recombination model fitted to out-of-frame rearrangements, and the resulting probabilities were checked against IGoR. A later analysis scored TCR-TCR, TCR-HLA and TCR-CMV co-occurrence with hypergeometric tests, applying a repertoire-size bias correction to TCR pairs. In a later analysis, false discovery rates were estimated by permuting HLA or CMV assignments 20 times. In a later analysis, co-occurring TCRs were grouped using DBSCAN, with TCRdist sequence similarity added in when clustering inside HLA-allele-positive subsets. Repertoires with fewer than 30,000 or more than 120,000 public chains were left out of co-occurrence clustering, as were roughly five repertoires with anomalous nucleotide sharing. In TCRdb, the immuneACCESS table is reduced to in-frame sequences with V and J assigned. These tables do not hold every clone; where another copy was compared, an unresolved V gene accounts for under half, and the others remain unexplained. That table furnishes V, J and clone size, whereas the DNA furnished D and trimming. The sample table shows about 130,000 clones, and 80% are seen once. The top ten clonotypes cover roughly 2.4% of the sample.

The cohort comprised some 700 healthy bone marrow donors. At the time of sampling, all cohort members were nominally healthy, though unrecorded immune exposures were likely present. The donor tested CMV seronegative, placing the donor among the 350 to 400 seronegative members of the cohort. A peripheral blood sample was collected from each donor, and TCR beta sequencing was performed on peripheral blood mononuclear cells. Genomic DNA was extracted from the blood cell samples with the Qiagen DNeasy Blood Extraction Kit. The origin of this receptor is a man aged 25 to 45 in good health and CMV-seronegative. The sequenced sample consisted of PBMCs. Rearrangement joined TRBV27 to TRBJ1-1, with the D gene not clear enough to name. The sequenced DNA: TGTGCCAGCGGATTTAGTGTGGGGAGTGGAGCTTTCTTT. Translated, this gives CASGFSVGSGAFF.